A selection of T cell receptor beta chains follows, all from one sample in a study of OX40 agonist ivuxolimab in advanced cancers. Libraries were prepared by immunoSEQ multiplex PCR; TCRdb keeps only in-frame clonotypes and omits some of them. The sample records 75,000 to 85,000 clones, roughly 84% being singletons. Here the sequenced sample was CD4+ or CD8+ T cells sorted from blood, taken in a trial of the OX40 agonist ivuxolimab. All receptors derive from an adult with an advanced solid tumor such as melanoma, head and neck, liver or kidney cancer. Both conserved end residues are part of each CDR3. Each record gives: V gene, J gene, CDR3 length, clone size, D gene, CDR3 DNA, CDR3 protein. D genes are given only for firm matches. A row's size may be missing; if present it is once, few, many or a size class.

v_call: TRBV2; j_call: TRBJ2-7; cdr3_length: 12; clone_size: few; d_call: -; cdr3_nt: TGTGCCAGCAGTGAGACGTACTACGAGCAGTACTTC; cdr3_aa: CASSETYYEQYF
v_call: TRBV5-1; j_call: TRBJ2-1; cdr3_length: 15; clone_size: -; d_call: TRBD1; cdr3_nt: TGCGCCAGCAGCTGGGCGACAGGGGCCTACAATGAGCAGTTCTTC; cdr3_aa: CASSWATGAYNEQFF
v_call: TRBV4-2; j_call: TRBJ1-2; cdr3_length: 16; clone_size: -; d_call: TRBD1; cdr3_nt: TGTGCCAGCAGCCATCAGGGGGGACAGGGGGCGAATGGCTACACCTTC; cdr3_aa: CASSHQGGQGANGYTF
v_call: TRBV4-1; j_call: TRBJ1-5; cdr3_length: 14; clone_size: -; d_call: -; cdr3_nt: TGCGCCAGCAGCCAAGGGCCGGGGCACCCGCCCCAGCATTTT; cdr3_aa: CASSQGPGHPPQHF
v_call: TRBV7-2; j_call: TRBJ2-7; cdr3_length: 14; clone_size: -; d_call: TRBD2; cdr3_nt: TGTGCCAGCAGCGTACTAGCGGGGATCTACGAGCAGTACTTC; cdr3_aa: CASSVLAGIYEQYF
v_call: TRBV7-8; j_call: TRBJ2-3; cdr3_length: 14; clone_size: -; d_call: -; cdr3_nt: TGTGCCAGCAAACAGGGAACGAGCACAGATACGCAGTATTTT; cdr3_aa: CASKQGTSTDTQYF
v_call: TRBV9; j_call: TRBJ2-2; cdr3_length: 17; clone_size: -; d_call: -; cdr3_nt: TGTGCCAGCAGCGGGACCCGGGGACTCACTAACACCGGGGAGCTGTTTTTT; cdr3_aa: CASSGTRGLTNTGELFF
v_call: TRBV7-3; j_call: TRBJ2-7; cdr3_length: 13; clone_size: -; d_call: TRBD1; cdr3_nt: TGTGCCAGCTCCCGGGACAGGGATTTCGAGCAGTACTTC; cdr3_aa: CASSRDRDFEQYF
v_call: TRBV2; j_call: TRBJ2-2; cdr3_length: 15; clone_size: -; d_call: TRBD2; cdr3_nt: TGTGCCAGCATTGGCGGGAGTGGGTACACCGGGGAGCTGTTTTTT; cdr3_aa: CASIGGSGYTGELFF
v_call: TRBV19; j_call: TRBJ1-5; cdr3_length: 14; clone_size: -; d_call: -; cdr3_nt: TGTGCCAGTAATAGTCCGTCTAGCAATCAGCCCCAGCATTTT; cdr3_aa: CASNSPSSNQPQHF
v_call: TRBV2; j_call: TRBJ1-5; cdr3_length: 15; clone_size: -; d_call: TRBD1; cdr3_nt: TGTGCCAGCAGTGTAGGGACAGCCCTAAATCAGCCCCAGCATTTT; cdr3_aa: CASSVGTALNQPQHF
v_call: TRBV28; j_call: TRBJ1-2; cdr3_length: 14; clone_size: few; d_call: TRBD1; cdr3_nt: TGTGCCAGCAGTTCGGAGACAGGGCCGCATGGCTACACCTTC; cdr3_aa: CASSSETGPHGYTF
v_call: TRBV10-3; j_call: TRBJ1-4; cdr3_length: 12; clone_size: -; d_call: -; cdr3_nt: TGTGCCATCAGTGAGACTTCGGAAAAACTGTTTTTT; cdr3_aa: CAISETSEKLFF
v_call: TRBV5-8; j_call: TRBJ2-3; cdr3_length: 12; clone_size: -; d_call: -; cdr3_nt: TGTGCCAGCACCATTGTCGAAGAGAGGGGGTATTTT; cdr3_aa: CASTIVEERGYF
v_call: TRBV28; j_call: TRBJ2-3; cdr3_length: 17; clone_size: -; d_call: TRBD2; cdr3_nt: TGTGCCAGCAGTTTATTGGGGACTAGCGGCCGCACAGATACGCAGTATTTT; cdr3_aa: CASSLLGTSGRTDTQYF
v_call: TRBV4-3; j_call: TRBJ2-3; cdr3_length: 15; clone_size: -; d_call: -; cdr3_nt: TGCGCCAGCAGCCAAGCTATGGACTGCACAGATACGCAGTATTTT; cdr3_aa: CASSQAMDCTDTQYF
v_call: TRBV7-9; j_call: TRBJ2-5; cdr3_length: 15; clone_size: -; d_call: TRBD2; cdr3_nt: TGTGCCAGCAGCTTAGAGCGGGGAACTCAAGAGACCCAGTACTTC; cdr3_aa: CASSLERGTQETQYF
v_call: TRBV28; j_call: TRBJ1-5; cdr3_length: 15; clone_size: once; d_call: TRBD1; cdr3_nt: TGTGCCAGCAGACTTACTCCGACAGGGCCTCAGCCCCAGCATTTT; cdr3_aa: CASRLTPTGPQPQHF
v_call: TRBV6-6; j_call: TRBJ2-3; cdr3_length: 12; clone_size: -; d_call: -; cdr3_nt: TGTGCCAGCAGTCGGTCCACAGATACGCAGTATTTT; cdr3_aa: CASSRSTDTQYF
v_call: TRBV2; j_call: TRBJ2-1; cdr3_length: 15; clone_size: once; d_call: -; cdr3_nt: TGTGCCAGCAGGGGCGCGGTCGTTTCCTACAATGAGCAGTTCTTC; cdr3_aa: CASRGAVVSYNEQFF
v_call: TRBV7-9; j_call: TRBJ2-7; cdr3_length: 12; clone_size: -; d_call: -; cdr3_nt: TGTGCCAGCAGCTACGACAGGTACGAGCAGTACTTC; cdr3_aa: CASSYDRYEQYF
v_call: TRBV5-4; j_call: TRBJ2-7; cdr3_length: 17; clone_size: -; d_call: -; cdr3_nt: TGTGCCAGCAGCTTGGAGTTGGCGGCCAAGGGCCCCTACGAGCAGTACTTC; cdr3_aa: CASSLELAAKGPYEQYF
v_call: TRBV14; j_call: TRBJ2-2; cdr3_length: 14; clone_size: -; d_call: -; cdr3_nt: TGTGCCAGCAGCCAAGTTCTTTTCACCGGGGAGCTGTTTTTT; cdr3_aa: CASSQVLFTGELFF
v_call: TRBV10-3; j_call: TRBJ2-7; cdr3_length: 16; clone_size: once; d_call: -; cdr3_nt: TGTGCCATCAGTGAAGGGCAAGGGTTTAGCTCCTACGAGCAGTACTTC; cdr3_aa: CAISEGQGFSSYEQYF
v_call: TRBV14; j_call: TRBJ1-3; cdr3_length: 13; clone_size: -; d_call: -; cdr3_nt: TGTGCCAGCAGCCCCGACAGAAGAAACACCATATATTTT; cdr3_aa: CASSPDRRNTIYF